This is a list of T cell receptor beta chains from one sample in a study of blood T cell repertoires in COVID-19. Method: immunoSEQ multiplex PCR; TCRdb's copy keeps in-frame clones and lacks some. The sample records about 87,000 clones, around 82% being singletons. Material: peripheral blood. Receptors originate from a woman older than 75 with COVID-19, enrolled during active disease. Both conserved end residues are part of each CDR3. A D gene is named only where the DNA matches it firmly. Clone size, where shown, is once, few, many, or a class for clones that have expanded.

V gene,D gene,J gene,clone size,CDR3 protein,CDR3 DNA
TRBV19,-,TRBJ2-2,-,CASSIPSLAPGRELFF,TGTGCCAGTAGTATACCCTCGCTAGCGCCGGGCCGGGAGCTGTTTTTT
TRBV5-7,TRBD1,TRBJ2-7,-,CASSMIRDRNYEQYF,TGTGCCAGCAGCATGATCCGGGACAGGAACTACGAGCAGTACTTC
TRBV7-3,TRBD2,TRBJ2-3,-,CASSLAGGSTDTQYF,TGTGCCAGCAGCTTGGCGGGAGGGTCGACAGATACGCAGTATTTT
TRBV5-4,TRBD2,TRBJ2-1,few,CASSLWTSGHNEQFF,TGTGCCAGCAGCTTGTGGACTAGCGGGCACAATGAGCAGTTCTTC
TRBV2,TRBD1,TRBJ2-6,once,CASGSPPEGTGWAGANVLTF,TGTGCCAGCGGATCGCCCCCCGAGGGGACAGGGTGGGCTGGGGCCAACGTCCTGACTTTC
TRBV3-1/TRBV3-2,-,TRBJ1-1,-,CASSLWVGGARGTEAFF,TGTGCCAGCAGCCTCTGGGTGGGCGGGGCACGGGGGACTGAAGCTTTCTTT
TRBV2,TRBD2,TRBJ2-3,-,CASSPAGGDTDTQYF,TGTGCCAGCAGCCCCGCCGGGGGGGACACAGATACGCAGTATTTT
TRBV18,-,TRBJ1-1,-,CASSPLDKNTEAFF,TGTGCCAGCTCCCCATTAGACAAGAACACTGAAGCTTTCTTT
TRBV3-1/TRBV3-2,-,TRBJ1-3,-,CASSQVQGNTIYF,TGTGCCAGCAGCCAAGTGCAGGGAAACACCATATATTTT
TRBV10-3,-,TRBJ1-1,-,CAISDSGGNTEAFF,TGTGCCATCAGTGATTCGGGGGGCAACACTGAAGCTTTCTTT
TRBV3-1/TRBV3-2,-,TRBJ2-5,-,CASSPQNYGETQYF,TGTGCCAGCAGCCCTCAGAACTATGGAGAGACCCAGTACTTC
TRBV7-3,TRBD2,TRBJ2-3,-,CASSLAGGSTDTQYF,TGTGCCAGCAGCTTAGCGGGGGGGAGCACAGATACGCAGTATTTT
TRBV2,-,TRBJ2-7,-,CASENAHEQYF,TGTGCCAGTGAGAATGCCCACGAGCAGTACTTC
TRBV5-5,TRBD1,TRBJ2-7,-,CASSLQGSYEQYF,TGTGCCAGCAGCTTACAGGGGTCCTACGAGCAGTACTTC
TRBV5-1,-,TRBJ2-1,few,CASSSENSYGDEQFF,TGCGCCAGCAGCTCCGAGAATAGCTACGGCGATGAGCAGTTCTTC
TRBV28,TRBD1,TRBJ2-7,once,CASSLPTTGGSYEQYF,TGTGCCAGCAGTTTACCTACGACAGGGGGATCATACGAGCAGTACTTC
TRBV7-9,TRBD1,TRBJ1-4,-,CASRPRTGEREKLFF,TGTGCCAGCAGACCCAGGACAGGGGAGAGGGAAAAACTGTTTTTT
TRBV9,TRBD2,TRBJ2-3,-,CASSVFGGSTDTQYF,TGTGCCAGCAGCGTATTCGGGGGGAGCACAGATACGCAGTATTTT
TRBV4-3,-,TRBJ1-2,-,CASSSQTVSYGYTF,TGCGCCAGCAGCTCCCAGACAGTTAGCTATGGCTACACCTTC
TRBV10-2,TRBD1,TRBJ2-1,-,CASSEPFSGTGGRNEQFF,TGCGCCAGCAGTGAACCGTTTTCCGGGACAGGGGGCCGCAATGAGCAGTTCTTC
TRBV5-5,-,TRBJ1-6,-,CASSLSWDTINSPLHF,TGTGCCAGCAGCTTATCCTGGGACACGATTAATTCACCCCTCCACTTT
TRBV5-4,TRBD2,TRBJ2-2,-,CASSRTSVTGELFF,TGTGCCAGCAGCCGGACTAGCGTCACCGGGGAGCTGTTTTTT
TRBV7-9,-,TRBJ2-7,-,CASSLTGEQYF,TGTGCCAGCAGCTTAACTGGCGAGCAGTACTTC
TRBV5-5,TRBD1,TRBJ2-7,-,CASSLIWSGGREQYF,TGTGCCAGCAGCTTGATTTGGTCAGGGGGTAGAGAGCAGTACTTC
TRBV20-1,-,TRBJ1-2,-,CSASLTGRYYGYTF,TGCAGTGCTAGTCTTACAGGACGATACTATGGCTACACCTTC
TRBV7-2,TRBD2,TRBJ2-7,-,CASSFYGGATYEQYF,TGTGCCAGCAGCTTTTACGGGGGGGCCACCTACGAGCAGTACTTC